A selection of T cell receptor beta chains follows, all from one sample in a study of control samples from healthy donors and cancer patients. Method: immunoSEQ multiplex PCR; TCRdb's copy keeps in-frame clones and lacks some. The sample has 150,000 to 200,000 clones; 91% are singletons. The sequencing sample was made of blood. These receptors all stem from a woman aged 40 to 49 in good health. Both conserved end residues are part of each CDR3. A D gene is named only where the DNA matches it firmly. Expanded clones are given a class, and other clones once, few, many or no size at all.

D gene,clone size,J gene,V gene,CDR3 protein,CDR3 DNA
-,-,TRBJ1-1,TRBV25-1,CASSEWRDTEAFF,TGTGCCAGCAGTGAATGGCGAGACACTGAAGCTTTCTTT
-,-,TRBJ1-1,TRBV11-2,CASSQNRNTEAFF,TGTGCCAGCAGCCAAAATAGAAACACTGAAGCTTTCTTT
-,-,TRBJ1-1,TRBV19,CASSIAGGATEAFF,TGTGCCAGTAGTATAGCGGGAGGCGCGACTGAAGCTTTCTTT
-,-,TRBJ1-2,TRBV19,CASTWGANYGYTF,TGTGCCAGTACTTGGGGAGCGAACTATGGCTACACCTTC
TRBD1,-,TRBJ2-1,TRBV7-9,CASSPQGASNEQFF,TGTGCCAGCAGCCCACAGGGGGCAAGCAATGAGCAGTTCTTC
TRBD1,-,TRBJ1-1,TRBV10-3,CAISMTGVETEAFF,TGTGCCATCAGCATGACAGGGGTGGAAACTGAAGCTTTCTTT
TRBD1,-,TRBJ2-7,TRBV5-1,CASSASAGTETYEQYF,TGCGCCAGCAGCGCATCCGCCGGGACAGAGACGTACGAGCAGTACTTC
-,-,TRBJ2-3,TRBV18,CASSPPRSGQDFPSDTQYF,TGTGCCAGCTCACCACCACGCTCGGGCCAAGATTTCCCCTCAGATACGCAGTATTTT
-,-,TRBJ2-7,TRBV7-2,CASSPGVVIYEQYF,TGTGCCAGCAGCCCCGGCGTTGTCATCTACGAGCAGTACTTC
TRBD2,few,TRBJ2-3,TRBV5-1,CASSSSGTSGGTVDTQYF,TGCGCCAGCAGCAGCTCCGGGACTAGCGGGGGGACAGTAGATACGCAGTATTTT
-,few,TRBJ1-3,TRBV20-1,CSASTAGNTIYF,TGCAGTGCTAGTACCGCAGGAAACACCATATATTTT
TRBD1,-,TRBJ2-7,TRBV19,CASSWTGDRREQYF,TGTGCCAGTAGCTGGACAGGGGATAGGAGGGAGCAGTACTTC
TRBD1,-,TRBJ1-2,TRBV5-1,CASSVDRVVDGYTF,TGCGCCAGCAGCGTGGACAGGGTGGTCGATGGCTACACCTTC
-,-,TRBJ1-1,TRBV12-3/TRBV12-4,CASSLALTVEAFF,TGTGCCAGCAGTTTAGCGCTGACAGTTGAAGCTTTCTTT